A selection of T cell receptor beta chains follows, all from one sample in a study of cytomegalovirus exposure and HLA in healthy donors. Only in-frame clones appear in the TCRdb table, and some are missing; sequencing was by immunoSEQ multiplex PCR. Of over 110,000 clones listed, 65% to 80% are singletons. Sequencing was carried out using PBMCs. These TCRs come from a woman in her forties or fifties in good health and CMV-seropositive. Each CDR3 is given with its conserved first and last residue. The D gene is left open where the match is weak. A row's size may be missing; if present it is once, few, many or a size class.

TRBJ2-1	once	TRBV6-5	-	TGTGCCAGCTCTCCGGCGGGGGCACCGTACAATGAGCAGTTCTTC	CASSPAGAPYNEQFF
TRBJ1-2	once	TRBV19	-	TGTGCCAGTAGTATAGCGGGAGCCAATGGCTACACCTTC	CASSIAGANGYTF
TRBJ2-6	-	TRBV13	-	TGTGCCAGCAGCTTCGGGGGGGCCAACGTCCTGACTTTC	CASSFGGANVLTF
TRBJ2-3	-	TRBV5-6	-	TGTGCCAGCAGCTTGGCGGGGTTGACAGATACGCAGTATTTT	CASSLAGLTDTQYF
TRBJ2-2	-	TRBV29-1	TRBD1	TGCAGCGTTGCAAGGACAGGGAAGACCGGGGAGCTGTTTTTT	CSVARTGKTGELFF
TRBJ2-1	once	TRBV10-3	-	TGTGCCATCAGTGAGTCCCCTTTACTAGTTGGATATGAGCAGTTCTTC	CAISESPLLVGYEQFF
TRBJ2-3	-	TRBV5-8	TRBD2	TGTGCCACTAATCGGCGGGGGGGAATCACAGATACGCAGTATTTT	CATNRRGGITDTQYF
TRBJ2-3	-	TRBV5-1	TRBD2	TGCGCCAGCAGCTTGGGGTCTAGCGGGGATACGCAGTATTTT	CASSLGSSGDTQYF
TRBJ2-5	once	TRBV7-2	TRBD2	TGTGCCAGCAGCCCACGGGCGGGGGAGCAAGAGACCCAGTACTTC	CASSPRAGEQETQYF
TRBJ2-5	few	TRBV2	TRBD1	TGTGCCAGCACCACGGACAGGGGCCGGGAGACCCAGTACTTC	CASTTDRGRETQYF
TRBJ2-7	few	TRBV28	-	TGTGCCAGCAGTACGACGCGGCACGAGCAGTACTTC	CASSTTRHEQYF
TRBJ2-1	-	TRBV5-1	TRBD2	TGCGCCAGCATGGGGCTAGCGGGGGGTACTAAGAGCTCCTACAATGAGCAGTTCTTC	CASMGLAGGTKSSYNEQFF